Listed below are T cell receptor beta chains from one sample, sequenced in a study of cytomegalovirus exposure and HLA in healthy donors. Generated by immunoSEQ multiplex PCR, the TCRdb table keeps only in-frame clones and is missing some. Among 150,000 to 200,000 clones listed, approximately 80% were seen once. Sequencing was carried out using PBMCs. Receptor source: a middle-aged woman in good health and CMV-seronegative. Both conserved end residues are part of each CDR3. A D gene is named only where the DNA matches it firmly. Some rows have no size entry. The others give once, few or many, or a class for an expanded clone.

clone size	V gene	D gene	J gene	CDR3 protein	CDR3 DNA
once	TRBV7-3	TRBD2	TRBJ2-7	CASSPRGGEQYF	TGTGCCAGCAGCCCACGGGGGGGCGAGCAGTACTTC
NA	TRBV6-5	TRBD1	TRBJ2-7	CASSLTRDSSNEQYF	TGTGCCAGCAGCCTCACTCGGGACAGTTCTAACGAGCAGTACTTC
NA	TRBV14	TRBD1	TRBJ1-2	CASSLTTGGYGYTF	TGTGCCAGCAGCCTCACAACAGGGGGATATGGCTACACCTTC
NA	TRBV4-1	NA	TRBJ2-5	CASSQEAGRQETQYF	TGCGCCAGCAGCCAAGAGGCGGGGAGACAAGAGACCCAGTACTTC
once	TRBV4-1	TRBD2	TRBJ2-7	CASSQDTSGRGDVEQYF	TGCGCCAGCAGCCAAGATACTAGCGGGAGGGGGGATGTCGAGCAGTACTTC
NA	TRBV19	TRBD1	TRBJ2-4	CASSRDSTIQYF	TGTGCCAGTAGTCGGGACAGTACCATTCAGTACTTC
NA	TRBV7-2	NA	TRBJ2-3	CASSLNPSLTRGGHTQYF	TGTGCCAGCAGCTTAAACCCATCTCTAACTCGCGGGGGCCATACGCAGTATTTT
NA	TRBV5-1	NA	TRBJ1-2	CASSLAGLPYGYTF	TGCGCCAGCAGCTTGGCGGGACTACCCTATGGCTACACCTTC
NA	TRBV6-5	NA	TRBJ1-2	CASKYQDYGYTF	TGTGCCAGCAAGTACCAGGACTATGGCTACACCTTC
NA	TRBV30	NA	TRBJ1-4	CAWSLGRANEKLFF	TGTGCCTGGAGTCTCGGTCGGGCTAATGAAAAACTGTTTTTT
NA	TRBV7-9	NA	TRBJ1-2	CASSLVVGNGYTF	TGTGCCAGCAGCTTAGTCGTCGGGAATGGCTACACCTTC
NA	TRBV5-4	TRBD1	TRBJ2-3	CASSLQGVGADTQYF	TGTGCCAGCAGCCTCCAGGGGGTGGGGGCAGATACGCAGTATTTT
NA	TRBV15	NA	TRBJ1-1	CATSRGGDIPEAFF	TGTGCCACCAGCAGAGGGGGAGACATACCTGAAGCTTTCTTT
NA	TRBV18	NA	TRBJ2-7	CASSPDRRSYEQYF	TGTGCCAGCTCACCCGACAGGCGGTCCTACGAGCAGTACTTC
NA	TRBV6-4	TRBD2	TRBJ2-2	CASSAGTSDTGELFF	TGTGCCAGCAGTGCCGGGACTAGCGACACCGGGGAGCTGTTTTTT
few	TRBV2	NA	TRBJ2-1	CASSELIGTYNEQFF	TGTGCCAGCAGTGAGTTAATCGGGACCTACAATGAGCAGTTCTTC
once	TRBV7-7	TRBD2	TRBJ2-7	CASSLGLAGHYEQYF	TGTGCTAGCAGCTTAGGGCTAGCGGGTCACTACGAGCAGTACTTC
NA	TRBV19	TRBD2	TRBJ2-3	CASSRSGRDSTDTQYF	TGTGCCAGTAGTCGCAGCGGGAGGGACAGCACAGATACGCAGTATTTT
NA	TRBV6-6	TRBD2	TRBJ2-1	CASSYFSGGSYNEQFF	TGTGCCAGCAGTTACTTTAGCGGGGGGTCCTACAATGAGCAGTTCTTC
NA	TRBV4-2	TRBD2	TRBJ2-1	CASSPGRGSYNEQFF	TGTGCCAGCAGCCCTGGGAGGGGCTCCTACAATGAGCAGTTCTTC
NA	TRBV7-3	NA	TRBJ2-3	CASSLLAGTDTQYF	TGTGCCAGCAGCTTACTGGCCGGCACAGATACGCAGTATTTT
NA	TRBV11-3	TRBD1	TRBJ2-7	CASSSLQGTGQYF	TGTGCCAGCAGCAGCCTACAGGGGACCGGGCAGTACTTC
NA	TRBV28	NA	TRBJ2-6	CASSLGGFGANGLTF	TGTGCCAGCAGTTTAGGGGGGTTTGGGGCCAACGGCCTGACTTTC
NA	TRBV13	NA	TRBJ2-1	CASSLGYGNEQFF	TGTGCCAGCAGCTTAGGCTACGGCAATGAGCAGTTCTTC
NA	TRBV11-3	TRBD1	TRBJ2-3	CASSRGDRADTQYF	TGTGCCAGCAGCAGGGGAGACAGGGCAGATACGCAGTATTTT
NA	TRBV6-5	NA	TRBJ2-2	CASSYVAGELFF	TGTGCCAGCAGTTACGTAGCCGGGGAGCTGTTTTTT
NA	TRBV19	TRBD1	TRBJ1-5	CASSIRDSQGQPQHF	TGTGCCAGTAGTATAAGGGACAGTCAAGGTCAGCCCCAGCATTTT